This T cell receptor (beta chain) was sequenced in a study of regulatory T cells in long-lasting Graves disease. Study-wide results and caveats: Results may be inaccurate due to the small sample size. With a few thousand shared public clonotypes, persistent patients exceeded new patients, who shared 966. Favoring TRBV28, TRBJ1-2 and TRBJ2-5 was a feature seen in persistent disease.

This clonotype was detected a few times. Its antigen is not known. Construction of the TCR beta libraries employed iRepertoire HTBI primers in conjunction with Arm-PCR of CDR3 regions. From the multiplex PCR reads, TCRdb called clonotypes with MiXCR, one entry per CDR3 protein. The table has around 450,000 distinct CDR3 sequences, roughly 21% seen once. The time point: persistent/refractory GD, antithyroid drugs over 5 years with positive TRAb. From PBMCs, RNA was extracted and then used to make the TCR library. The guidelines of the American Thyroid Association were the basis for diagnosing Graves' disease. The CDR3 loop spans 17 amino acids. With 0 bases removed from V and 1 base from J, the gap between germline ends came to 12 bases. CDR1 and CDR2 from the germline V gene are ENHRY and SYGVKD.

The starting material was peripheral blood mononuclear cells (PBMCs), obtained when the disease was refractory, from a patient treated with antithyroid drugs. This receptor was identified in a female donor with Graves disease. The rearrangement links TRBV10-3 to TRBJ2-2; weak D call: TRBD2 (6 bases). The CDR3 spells CAISESGRQKNTGELFF. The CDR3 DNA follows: TGTGCCATCAGTGAGTCCGGGAGACAGAAGAACACCGGGGAGCTGTTTTTT.